This TCR beta chain came from a study of blood T cells in healthy people across ages. Study-wide results and caveats: Long-lived donors had more naive CD4+ cells and higher diversity than aged donors.

Drawing of peripheral blood yielded 8.5 to 10 milliliters from each donor. Through a sample-barcoded 5' primer and a J-beta primer mix, a second PCR was run for roughly 6 to 12 cycles. TCRdb used MiXCR to reprocess the 5' RACE reads, holding one entry per CDR3 protein. The profile shows about 1.7 million distinct CDR3 sequences, roughly 30% of them singletons. This clonotype was detected a few times. What it binds is not known. This sequence was found in a woman aged 25 to 39 in good health. Sequenced sample: blood.

The CDR3 sequence: CASSSRMVAGGPEQFF. DNA for the CDR3: TGTGCCAGCAGCTCTCGCATGGTAGCGGGAGGGCCTGAGCAGTTCTTC. The chain uses TRBV9 and TRBJ2-1, with 11 positions matching TRBD2. The CDR3 runs to 16 residues. Trimming took 4 bases from V and 9 from J; bases not matched to a gene: 12. Germline CDR1 reads SGDLS; CDR2 reads YYNGEE.